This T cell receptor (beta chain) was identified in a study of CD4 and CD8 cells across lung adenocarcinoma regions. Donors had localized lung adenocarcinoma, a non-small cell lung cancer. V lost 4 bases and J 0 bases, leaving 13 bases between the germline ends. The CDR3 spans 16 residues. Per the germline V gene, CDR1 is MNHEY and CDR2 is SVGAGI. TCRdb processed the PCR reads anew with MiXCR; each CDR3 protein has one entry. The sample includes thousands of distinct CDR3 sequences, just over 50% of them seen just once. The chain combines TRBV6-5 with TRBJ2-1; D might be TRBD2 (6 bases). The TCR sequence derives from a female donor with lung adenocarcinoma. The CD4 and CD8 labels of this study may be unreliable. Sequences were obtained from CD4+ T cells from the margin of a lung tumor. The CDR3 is CASSSSGPSSYNEQFF. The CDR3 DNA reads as TGTGCCAGCAGTTCGAGCGGGCCGAGCTCCTACAATGAGCAGTTCTTC.